Below, 31 T cell receptor beta chains from the same sample are listed, as sequenced in a study of T cells expressing NK-cell markers. TCRdb re-called the 5' RACE reads and catalogs CDR3 proteins one per entry, DNA excluded. The repertoire table contains about 460,000 distinct CDR3 sequences. The specimen was blood T cells: a sorted CD56 or NKG2C T cell subset, CD4+ or CD8+ T cells, or bulk PBMC T cells (not recorded which). These receptors all stem from a woman aged 45 to 65 in good health.

This chain joins TRBV24-1 and TRBJ2-5; the D call of TRBD2 rests on TCRdb alone, since no DNA is present to check it. Germline V gives CDR1 KGHDR, CDR2 SFDVKD. The CDR3 runs to 16 residues. CDR3 loop: CATSASTSGRGETQYF.

V is TRBV12-3 or TRBV12-4 and J is TRBJ2-3; TCRdb calls TRBD2, which cannot be checked without DNA. The length of the CDR3 is 16 residues. The chain's CDR3 is CASSSYTGLAGDTQYF.

V usage is TRBV18 and J usage is TRBJ2-4; absent DNA, TCRdb's TRBD1 call cannot be checked. Germline values: CDR1 KGHSH, CDR2 LQKENI. The length of the CDR3 is 13 residues. CDR3 residues: CASSPPSRDIQYF.

The gene calls are TRBV4-2 and TRBJ2-5. CDR1 and CDR2 (germline): LGHNA, YNFKEQ. The CDR3 covers 14 residues. The CDR3: CASSQEVGKETQYF.

The chain links TRBV20-1 to TRBJ1-5; TCRdb's assignment of TRBD1 cannot be checked, as there is no DNA. The CDR3 is made up of 16 amino acids. Looked up from germline, CDR1 is DFQATT and CDR2 is SNEGSKA (reference sequence). The CDR3: CSAAPWGKGSNQPQHF.

The chain couples TRBV12-3 or TRBV12-4 to TRBJ2-1; there is no DNA to check the TCRdb D call of TRBD2. The CDR3 contains 16 residues. CDR3 protein: CASRSDGTSKDNEQFF.

V and J are TRBV5-1 and TRBJ1-2; with no DNA, the TCRdb D assignment of TRBD1 cannot be verified. Germline CDR1 reads SGHRS; CDR2 reads YFSETQ. The CDR3 covers 15 residues. This chain's CDR3 is CASRPARDRGIGYTF.

The chain is built from TRBV6-1 and TRBJ2-3; the D call from TCRdb, TRBD2, cannot be confirmed without DNA. Looked up from germline, CDR1 is MNHNS and CDR2 is SASEGT. The CDR3 is 14 amino acids. The CDR3 loop is CASSDGTSGDQQYF.

V and J are TRBV12-3 or TRBV12-4 and TRBJ2-1; as DNA is missing, the TRBD1 call by TCRdb cannot be tested. CDR3 length: 14 residues. The CDR3: CASRNRGGYNEQFF.

The genes are TRBV24-1 and TRBJ2-1; the D call from TCRdb, TRBD1, cannot be confirmed without DNA. The CDR3 has 13 amino acids. Germline V gene lookup returns CDR1 KGHDR and CDR2 SFDVKD. CDR3 region: CATSEGGLHEQFF.

The chain joins TRBV7-9 to TRBJ2-5; lacking DNA, the TRBD1 call made by TCRdb goes unchecked. The CDR3 runs to 13 residues. Looked up from germline, CDR1 is SEHNR and CDR2 is FQNEAQ (reference sequence). This chain's CDR3 is CASSQGQVKTQYF.

The J gene is TRBJ2-3, the V gene TRBV3-1. CDR1 LGHDT and CDR2 YNNKEL come from the germline V gene (reference sequence). The CDR3 is made up of 15 amino acids. CDR3: CASSQDRLPTDTQYF.

V is TRBV18 and J is TRBJ2-3; TCRdb reports TRBD2, a call that lacks DNA to check it against. From germline, CDR1 is KGHSH and CDR2 LQKENI. The CDR3 loop spans 16 amino acids. CDR3 region: CASSPTLGEGTDTQYF.

This CDR3 reads CASSFRVNTDTQYF. The rearrangement uses TRBV12-3 or TRBV12-4 and TRBJ2-3. The CDR3 consists of 14 residues.

The chain uses TRBV30 and TRBJ2-2. The CDR3 sequence is 13 residues long. Germline V gene sequence: CDR1 GTSNPN, CDR2 SVGIG (reference sequence). CDR3 loop: CAWSARHSGELFF.

This chain connects TRBV20-1 to TRBJ2-7; TCRdb names TRBD2, which stays unverified in the absence of DNA. Germline lookup yields CDR1 DFQATT and CDR2 SNEGSKA (reference sequence). This CDR3 has 13 residues. The CDR3 reads CSARQTKTYEQYF.

The chain recombines TRBV20-1 with TRBJ2-6. Germline V CDR1 and CDR2: DFQATT, SNEGSKA (reference sequence). The CDR3 has 12 amino acids. The CDR3 sequence: CSVLQGTNVLTF.

The genes are TRBV20-1 and TRBJ2-4; TCRdb's D call, TRBD1, is unchecked because there is no DNA. The V gene's germline CDR1 is DFQATT and CDR2 SNEGSKA (reference sequence). This CDR3 has 14 amino acids. This CDR3 is CSARTHGGKNIQYF.

J is TRBJ2-3 and V is TRBV5-1; checking the TCRdb D call of TRBD2 is not possible without DNA. From germline, CDR1 is SGHRS and CDR2 YFSETQ. The CDR3 totals 15 residues. CDR3 loop: CASSPRGAGENTQYF.

This chain's CDR3 is CAISETGTDTANTGELFF. The chain uses TRBV10-3 and TRBJ2-2; lacking DNA, the TRBD1 call made by TCRdb goes unchecked. Looked up from germline, CDR1 is ENHRY and CDR2 is SYGVKD. CDR3 length: 18 residues.

The chain recombines TRBV2 with TRBJ1-1; the TRBD1 assignment by TCRdb is unverifiable without DNA. Germline V lookup: CDR1 SNHLY, CDR2 FYNNEI. This CDR3 has 13 amino acids. The CDR3: CASGRDRGPEAFF.

The chain carries TRBV12-3 or TRBV12-4 and TRBJ1-5; the D call of TRBD1 rests on TCRdb alone, since no DNA is present to check it. There are 14 residues in the CDR3. CDR3 sequence: CASSRTASNQPQHF.

The CDR3 reads CASSDGRASSTDTQYF. The chain recombines TRBV6-4 with TRBJ2-3; checking the TCRdb D call of TRBD2 is not possible without DNA. CDR3 length: 16 amino acids. Germline CDR1 and CDR2: MRHNA and SNTAGT.

This chain connects TRBV5-1 to TRBJ2-3; checking the TCRdb D call of TRBD1 is not possible without DNA. Per the germline V gene, CDR1 is SGHRS and CDR2 is YFSETQ. The CDR3 is 16 amino acids. Here the CDR3 reads CASSLTGYSLTDTQYF. Using reference TRBV5-1 and TRBJ2-3 for the parts outside the CDR3, the full variable domain is KAGVTQTPRYLIKTRGQQVTLSCSPISGHRSVSWYQQTPGQGLQFLFEYFSETQRNKGNFPGRFSGRQFSNSRSEMNVSTLELGDSALYLCASSLTGYSLTDTQYFGPGTRLTVL.

The chain uses TRBV12-3 or TRBV12-4 and TRBJ2-3; the D call from TCRdb, TRBD2, cannot be confirmed without DNA. The CDR3 consists of 17 residues. This chain's CDR3 is CASSQGWALAGADTQYF.

CDR3 amino acids: CASRVFGLAKTYEQYF. The gene calls are TRBV5-1 and TRBJ2-7; there is no DNA to check the TCRdb D call of TRBD2. Germline V gene sequence: CDR1 SGHRS, CDR2 YFSETQ. This CDR3 is 16 amino acids long.

The V call is TRBV12-5, the J call TRBJ1-3; checking the TCRdb D call of TRBD1 is not possible without DNA. In germline, CDR1 is LGHNT, CDR2 FRNRAP. There are 18 residues in the CDR3. The CDR3 loop is CASGLVLGQLLSGNTIYF.

This chain links TRBV2 with TRBJ1-1; TCRdb picks TRBD1, but there is no DNA to check that call. The CDR3 length is 13 residues. The germline V gene has CDR1 SNHLY and CDR2 FYNNEI. The CDR3 here is CASSAWTDTEAFF.

V usage is TRBV10-3 and J usage is TRBJ2-1; TCRdb's D call, TRBD2, is unchecked because there is no DNA. This CDR3 contains 14 residues. The germline V gene has CDR1 ENHRY and CDR2 SYGVKD. The CDR3 protein is CAISVASDYNEQFF.

The chain is built from TRBV2 and TRBJ2-7; as DNA is missing, the TRBD1 call by TCRdb cannot be tested. The CDR3 contains 17 residues. Germline CDR1 and CDR2: SNHLY and FYNNEI. Here the CDR3 reads CASSESHSGTGYYEQYF.

This chain connects TRBV5-1 to TRBJ2-1; TCRdb names TRBD2, which stays unverified in the absence of DNA. The CDR3 has 20 amino acids. CDR1 is SGHRS and CDR2 is YFSETQ in the germline V gene. CDR3 loop: CASSRNKLAGGTSSYNEQFF.